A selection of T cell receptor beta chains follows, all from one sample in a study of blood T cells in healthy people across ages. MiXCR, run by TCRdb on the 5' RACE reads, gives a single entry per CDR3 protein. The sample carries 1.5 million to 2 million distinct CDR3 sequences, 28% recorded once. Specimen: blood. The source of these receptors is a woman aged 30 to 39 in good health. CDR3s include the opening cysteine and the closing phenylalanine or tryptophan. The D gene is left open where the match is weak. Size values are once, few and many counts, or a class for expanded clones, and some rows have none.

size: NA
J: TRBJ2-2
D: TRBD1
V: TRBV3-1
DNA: TGTGCCAGCAGCCAAGCCCAAGGGACAGTCACCGGGGAGCTGTTTTTT
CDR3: CASSQAQGTVTGELFF

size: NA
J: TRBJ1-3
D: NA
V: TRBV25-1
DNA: TGTGCCAGCAGTGACGTAGGTTGGGGAAACACCATATATTTT
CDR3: CASSDVGWGNTIYF

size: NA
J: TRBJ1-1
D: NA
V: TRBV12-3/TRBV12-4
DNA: TGTGCCAGCAGTCTCAGGGACGAGGGCACTGAAGCTTTCTTT
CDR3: CASSLRDEGTEAFF

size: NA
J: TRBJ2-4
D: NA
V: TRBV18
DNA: TGTGCCAGCTCACCAGCCCCAACGGGGGAGCAGTACTTC
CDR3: CASSPAPTGEQYF

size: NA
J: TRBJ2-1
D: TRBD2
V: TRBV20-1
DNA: TGCAGTGCTACAGCGGGAGCACTCGAGCAGTTCTTC
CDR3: CSATAGALEQFF

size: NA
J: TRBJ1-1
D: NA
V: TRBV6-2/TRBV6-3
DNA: TGTGCCAGCAGTGAACAGAGGGGGACTGAAGCTTTCTTT
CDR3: CASSEQRGTEAFF

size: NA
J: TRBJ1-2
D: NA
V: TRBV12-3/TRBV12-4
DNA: TGTGCCAGCAGTTTAACGACAGTTAACTATGGCTACACCTTC
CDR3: CASSLTTVNYGYTF

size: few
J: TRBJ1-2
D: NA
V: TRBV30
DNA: TGTGCCTGGAGCACGAATGGTCCGTTTTTCTATGGCTACACCTTC
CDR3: CAWSTNGPFFYGYTF

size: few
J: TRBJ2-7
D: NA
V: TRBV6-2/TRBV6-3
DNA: TGTGCCAGCAGACAGCTAGCAACCTACGAGCAGTACTTC
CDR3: CASRQLATYEQYF

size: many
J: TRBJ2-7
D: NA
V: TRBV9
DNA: TGTGCCAGCAGTGCCGGGGGACCCTACGAGCAGTACTTC
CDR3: CASSAGGPYEQYF

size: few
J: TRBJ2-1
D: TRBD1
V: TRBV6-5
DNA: TGTGCCAGCACTCGTTGGGGGACAGGGTCGGGTGAGCAGTTCTTC
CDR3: CASTRWGTGSGEQFF

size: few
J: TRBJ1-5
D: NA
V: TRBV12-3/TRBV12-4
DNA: TGTGCCAGCAGTTTGTTCGGGGCTCAGCCCCAGCATTTT
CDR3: CASSLFGAQPQHF